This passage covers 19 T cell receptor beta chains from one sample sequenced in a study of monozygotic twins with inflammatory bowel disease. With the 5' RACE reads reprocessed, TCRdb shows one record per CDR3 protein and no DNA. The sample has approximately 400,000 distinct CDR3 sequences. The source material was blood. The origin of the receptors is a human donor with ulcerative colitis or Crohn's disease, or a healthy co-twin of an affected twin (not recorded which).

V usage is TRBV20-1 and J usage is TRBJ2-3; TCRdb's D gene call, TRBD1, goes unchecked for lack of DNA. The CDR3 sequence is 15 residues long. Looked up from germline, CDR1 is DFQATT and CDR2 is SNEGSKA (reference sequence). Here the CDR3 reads CSARDPATSTDTQYF.

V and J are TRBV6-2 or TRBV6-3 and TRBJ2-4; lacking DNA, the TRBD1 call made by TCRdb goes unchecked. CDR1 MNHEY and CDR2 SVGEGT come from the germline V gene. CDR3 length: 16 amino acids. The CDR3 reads CASSYSLDPRMDIQYF.

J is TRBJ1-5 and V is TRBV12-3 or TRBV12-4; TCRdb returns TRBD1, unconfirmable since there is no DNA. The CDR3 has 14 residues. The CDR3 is CASRPGTVDQPQHF.

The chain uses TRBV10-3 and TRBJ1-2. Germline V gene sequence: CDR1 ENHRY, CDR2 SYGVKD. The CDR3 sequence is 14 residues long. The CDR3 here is CAALRAENSYGYTF.

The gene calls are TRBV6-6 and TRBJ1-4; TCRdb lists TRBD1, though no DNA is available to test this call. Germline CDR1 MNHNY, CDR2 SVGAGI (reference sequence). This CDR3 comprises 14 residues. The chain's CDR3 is CASTPHGGNEKLFF.

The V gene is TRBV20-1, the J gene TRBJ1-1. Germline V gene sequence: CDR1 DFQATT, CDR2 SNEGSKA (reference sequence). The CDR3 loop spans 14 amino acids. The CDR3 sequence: CSAAAGAMNTEAFF.

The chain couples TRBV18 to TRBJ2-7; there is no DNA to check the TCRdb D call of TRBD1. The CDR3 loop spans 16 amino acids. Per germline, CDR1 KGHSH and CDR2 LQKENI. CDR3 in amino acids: CASSPAGTGRGNEQYF.

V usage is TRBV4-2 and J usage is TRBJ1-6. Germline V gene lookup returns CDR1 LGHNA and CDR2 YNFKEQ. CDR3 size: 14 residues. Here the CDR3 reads CASSQESENSPLHF.

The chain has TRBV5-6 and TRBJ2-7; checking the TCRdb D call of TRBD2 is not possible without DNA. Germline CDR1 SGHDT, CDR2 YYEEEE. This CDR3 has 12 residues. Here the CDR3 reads CASFGGGREQYF.

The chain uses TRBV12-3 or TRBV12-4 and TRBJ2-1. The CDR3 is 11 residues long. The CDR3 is CASTLNNEQFF.

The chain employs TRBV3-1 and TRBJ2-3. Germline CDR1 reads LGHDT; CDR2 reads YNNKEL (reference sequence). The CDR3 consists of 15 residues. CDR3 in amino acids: CASSQDWSLADTQYF.

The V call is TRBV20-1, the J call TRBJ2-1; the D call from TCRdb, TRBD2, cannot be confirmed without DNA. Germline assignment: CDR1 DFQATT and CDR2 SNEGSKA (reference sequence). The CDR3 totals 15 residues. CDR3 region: CSARDAAGIWGEQFF.

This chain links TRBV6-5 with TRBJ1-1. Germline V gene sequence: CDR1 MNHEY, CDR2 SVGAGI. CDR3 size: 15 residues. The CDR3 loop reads CASSYSGPGSTEAFF.

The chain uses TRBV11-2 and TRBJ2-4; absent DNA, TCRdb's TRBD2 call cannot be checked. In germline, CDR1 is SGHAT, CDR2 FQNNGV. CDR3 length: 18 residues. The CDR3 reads CASSLFAAAGSAKNIQYF.

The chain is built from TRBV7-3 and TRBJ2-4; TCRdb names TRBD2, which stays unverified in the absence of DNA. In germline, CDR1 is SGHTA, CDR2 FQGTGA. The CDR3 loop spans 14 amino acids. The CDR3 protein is CASSLAGGRNIQYF.

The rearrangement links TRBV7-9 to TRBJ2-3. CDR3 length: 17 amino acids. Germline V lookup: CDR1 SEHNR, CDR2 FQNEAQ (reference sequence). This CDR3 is CASSLVPARPGTDTQYF.

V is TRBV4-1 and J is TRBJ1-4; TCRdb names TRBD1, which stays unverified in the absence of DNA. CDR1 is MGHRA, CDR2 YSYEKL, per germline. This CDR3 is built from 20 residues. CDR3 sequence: CASSPHIPGTATATNEKLFF.

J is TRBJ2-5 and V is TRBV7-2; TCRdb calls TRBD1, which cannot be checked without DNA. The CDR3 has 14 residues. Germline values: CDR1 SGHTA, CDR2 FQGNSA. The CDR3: CASSPGQGAETQYF.

CDR3 loop: CASSRFGTYTEAFF. The rearrangement uses TRBV6-1 and TRBJ1-1. The CDR3 contains 14 residues. Germline CDR1 and CDR2: MNHNS and SASEGT.